A selection of T cell receptor beta chains follows, all from one sample in a study of naive and memory T cell subsets. MiXCR, run by TCRdb on the UMI-ligation and nested PCR reads, gives a single entry per CDR3 protein. The sample contains about 120,000 distinct CDR3 sequences, over 30% of which appear only once. Sample: central memory CD4+ T cells from blood. These receptors all stem from a human donor in good health. Both conserved end residues are part of each CDR3. D genes are given only for firm matches. The listing skips clone size in some rows; elsewhere it reads once, few, many or a size class.

>TRBV12-3/TRBV12-4|14|NA|NA|TRBJ1-5
TGTGCCAGCAGTTTAGCGCCCGGGGGTCAGCCCCAGCATTTT
CASSLAPGGQPQHF
>TRBV28|15|NA|NA|TRBJ2-1
TGTGCCAGCACAACCCTACACAGCTCCTACAATGAGCAGTTCTTC
CASTTLHSSYNEQFF
>TRBV15|17|TRBD2|many|TRBJ2-1
TGTGCCACCAGCAGAGAGTCGGCGGGACTACGCTACAATGAGCAGTTCTTC
CATSRESAGLRYNEQFF
>TRBV5-4|14|NA|NA|TRBJ1-2
TGTGCCAGCAGCCCTCCGGACAGCGACTATGGCTACACCTTC
CASSPPDSDYGYTF
>TRBV15|16|NA|NA|TRBJ2-5
TGTGCCACCAGCAGAGATGTTTTCGGGGGTCGGGAGACCCAGTACTTC
CATSRDVFGGRETQYF
>TRBV28|13|TRBD1|many|TRBJ2-5
TGTGCCAGCAGTTCGGGACAGGTGGGGACCCAGTACTTC
CASSSGQVGTQYF
>TRBV3-1|18|NA|NA|TRBJ2-6
TGTGCCAGCAGCCAAGAAAGGGGGATGCGGCCTGGGGCCAACGTCCTGACTTTC
CASSQERGMRPGANVLTF
>TRBV5-6|15|TRBD1|many|TRBJ2-7
TGTGCCAGCAGCTTGCCGGGACAGGGGGCGAGTGAGCAGTACTTC
CASSLPGQGASEQYF
>TRBV28|12|NA|NA|TRBJ2-7
TGTGCCAGCAGCATAGATGGTTACGAGCAGTACTTC
CASSIDGYEQYF
>TRBV28|14|TRBD2|NA|TRBJ2-1
TGTGCCAGCGGGACTAGCGGGAGGTTTGGTGAGCAGTTCTTC
CASGTSGRFGEQFF
>TRBV20-1|16|TRBD2|NA|TRBJ2-1
TGCAGTGCTAGTGCTAGCGGAACTATTAGGGGCAATGAGCAGTTCTTC
CSASASGTIRGNEQFF
>TRBV28|13|NA|NA|TRBJ1-5
TGTGCCACCCAGCCCGCGAGCAATCAGCCCCAGCATTTT
CATQPASNQPQHF
>TRBV20-1|13|TRBD1|NA|TRBJ2-5
TGCAGTGCTGCCGGGACAGGGCTGGAGACCCAGTACTTC
CSAAGTGLETQYF
>TRBV7-2|15|TRBD2|NA|TRBJ2-5
TGTGCCAGCAGGTCGGGACTAGCGGGAGAAGGGACCCAGTACTTC
CASRSGLAGEGTQYF
>TRBV12-3/TRBV12-4|15|NA|NA|TRBJ2-7
TGTGCCAGCAGTTCCTCGGGGCCTTACCGCTACGAGCAGTACTTC
CASSSSGPYRYEQYF
>TRBV10-3|13|NA|few|TRBJ2-2
TGTGCCATCAGTGAGTCGAGTGCCGGGGAGCTGTTTTTT
CAISESSAGELFF
>TRBV7-9|18|NA|NA|TRBJ1-1
TGTGCCAGCAGCTCATATAGAAATTCACAGGGTAAAGACACTGAAGCTTTCTTT
CASSSYRNSQGKDTEAFF
>TRBV28|17|NA|NA|TRBJ1-6
TGTGCCAGCAGTACCCTTGGGAACTTACCGAACAATTCACCCCTCCACTTT
CASSTLGNLPNNSPLHF